This T cell receptor (beta chain) is drawn from a study of healthy donors' naive CD4 and CD8 T cells. Each TCR library used 500 ng of total RNA and a linear amplification protocol. Per the original data handling: Sequencing covered around 81,000 rearranged alpha-chain transcripts across 4 or 5 healthy donors. TCRdb re-analysed the reads in MiXCR, keeping a single row per CDR3 protein. TCRdb assigned the V and J calls; the authors' analysis was not used. The table shows about 200,000 distinct CDR3 sequences, with around 74% occurring only once. Naive T cells were sorted: CD4+CD8-CD45RO-CD45RA+ for CD4+, CD8+CD4-CD45RA+CD27bright for CD8+. For this clonotype: Antigen: not known.

Study findings and constraints: Negatively charged CDR3s marked CD8+ lineage; positively charged CDR3s marked CD4+ lineage. Possible naive T cell homeostatic proliferation bias remained unaddressed.

CDR1 and CDR2 from the germline V gene are SGHAT and FQNNGV. CDR3 length: 17 residues. V was clipped by 4 bases and J by 5 bases, with 22 bases between them. The specimen sequenced was naive CD4+ and CD8+ T cells sorted from blood, pooled from several donors. This chain connects TRBV11-2 to TRBJ2-3, with a possible D match to TRBD2 (6 bases). This TCR came from a pool of human donors in good health; the sample pools cells from several healthy donors. CDR3 sequence (DNA): TGTGCCAGCAGCTCGCGTGGGGAGGCCCGGCAAATAGATACGCAGTATTTT. Protein product: CASSSRGEARQIDTQYF.